This is a list of T cell receptor beta chains from one sample in a study of tumor and adjacent non-tumor tissue in lung cancer. MiXCR was run by TCRdb on the multiplex PCR reads, yielding one entry per CDR3 protein. The data show 100,000 to 120,000 distinct CDR3 sequences, 84% seen once. What was sequenced was lung tumor tissue. All receptors derive from a man aged 65-85 years with non-small cell lung cancer. The CDR3 runs from the conserved cysteine through the conserved F or W. The D gene is left open where the match is weak. A clone size is listed for some rows: how often the clone was seen (once, few, many), or a class if it is expanded.

v_gene	abundance	j_gene	d_gene	CDR3nt	CDR3aa
TRBV6-5	once	TRBJ2-7	TRBD2	TGTGTCGTCGGAAGGAGACTAGCTGGTTCTTACGATCAGTACTTC	CVVGRRLAGSYDQYF
TRBV29-1	NA	TRBJ2-3	NA	TGTAGCGCCGCGTACGTAGACATGCAGTATTTT	CSAAYVDMQYF
TRBV5-1	few	TRBJ2-2	TRBD1	TGCACCAGCAGCATGGAGGGACAGGGAACCGGGGAGCTGTTTTTT	CTSSMEGQGTGELFF
TRBV7-2	NA	TRBJ2-5	NA	TGTGGGACACGGGCTAGAAGGCACCAAGAGACCCAGTACTTC	CGTRARRHQETQYF
TRBV11-2	NA	TRBJ2-3	NA	TGTGCCAACAGCTTAGGACCCGGCGGGGCATATACGCAGTATTTT	CANSLGPGGAYTQYF
TRBV10-2	NA	TRBJ2-7	NA	TGCACCAGTAGCAGATCGGAATTCTACGAGCAGTACTTC	CTSSRSEFYEQYF
TRBV6-5	NA	TRBJ2-3	NA	TGCGCCAGCAGAGGCGACACAGATACGCACTATTTT	CASRGDTDTHYF
TRBV4-3	NA	TRBJ1-2	NA	TGCGCCAGTAGCCAAGAGACAGGTGATAGCTACACCTTC	CASSQETGDSYTF
TRBV28	NA	TRBJ2-2	NA	TGTGTCAGCAGTTTAATGGGCTCGAACATCGGGGAGCTGTTTTTT	CVSSLMGSNIGELFF
TRBV7-9	NA	TRBJ2-5	NA	TGTGCCAGCAGCCATACGTACCTAGAGACCCAATGCTTC	CASSHTYLETQCF
TRBV10-1	few	TRBJ2-3	NA	TGCGCCAGCAGTGAGTCGAAACAGGCAGATACGCAGTATTTT	CASSESKQADTQYF
TRBV11-2	large	TRBJ1-2	TRBD1	TGTGCCAGCAGCCCGACAGGGGGTACCTATGGCTACACCTTC	CASSPTGGTYGYTF
TRBV29-1	NA	TRBJ1-1	NA	TGCAGCGCTGTGGCGGAGAGGCCTGAAGTTATCTTT	CSAVAERPEVIF
TRBV29-1	NA	TRBJ1-3	NA	TGCAGCGTCTTGGTATGGGGTACTGGAAACACCATATATTTT	CSVLVWGTGNTIYF
TRBV29-1	many	TRBJ2-7	TRBD2	TGCAGCGTTGACGGGCTAGCGGGGCCCCTTTCCTACGAGCAGTACTTC	CSVDGLAGPLSYEQYF
TRBV29-1	NA	TRBJ1-2	TRBD1	TGCAGCGTTGAGGGCGGGACAGATGTTCATAACTATGGCTACACCTTC	CSVEGGTDVHNYGYTF
TRBV12-3/TRBV12-4	NA	TRBJ1-3	NA	TGTGCCAGCAAGTCTGACTCCGCTGGAAACACCATATACTTT	CASKSDSAGNTIYF
TRBV20-1	NA	TRBJ2-3	NA	TGCAGTGATAGCTGGGACCCCCGCACAGATACGCAGTGTTTT	CSDSWDPRTDTQCF
TRBV6-1	NA	TRBJ1-4	NA	TGTGCCAGCAGTAATGTTGGTTCGGCAGGGCGCGGTGAAAAACTGTTTTTT	CASSNVGSAGRGEKLFF
TRBV15	NA	TRBJ2-3	NA	TGTGCCACCAGCAGAGTTGACAGCAGCACAGATACGCAGTATTTT	CATSRVDSSTDTQYF
TRBV28	once	TRBJ2-6	NA	TGTGCCAGCAGTGAGACCTACTATGGAGCCAACGTCCTGACTTTC	CASSETYYGANVLTF
TRBV29-1	NA	TRBJ2-5	NA	TGCAGCGTTGACAGGGGACGGAAGGGGACCCAGTACTTC	CSVDRGRKGTQYF
TRBV5-5	NA	TRBJ2-3	TRBD2	TGTGCCATCAGCTCTTATCCCGGGACTAGCGGAGGCCGCACAGATACGCAGTATTTT	CAISSYPGTSGGRTDTQYF
TRBV6-1	few	TRBJ1-5	NA	TGTGCCAGCAGTGCCCGAAGCGATAGCAATCAGCCCCAGCGTTTT	CASSARSDSNQPQRF
TRBV12-3/TRBV12-4	NA	TRBJ1-5	NA	TGTGCCAGCACCGAAGGAGGATACAATCAGCCCCAGCATTTT	CASTEGGYNQPQHF
TRBV11-2	NA	TRBJ2-1	NA	TGTGCCAGCAGCGTACATTGGTACGACTGGGCCTTCGGCAAGGACAAGTTCTTC	CASSVHWYDWAFGKDKFF
TRBV6-1	NA	TRBJ1-2	NA	TGTGCCAGCAGTGAAGTAATAGGGATCCATGGCTACTCCTTC	CASSEVIGIHGYSF
TRBV24-1	NA	TRBJ2-5	NA	TGTGCCACAAGTGATTTGAGCCTGGGGGGAGAGACCCGGTACTTC	CATSDLSLGGETRYF
TRBV11-1	NA	TRBJ1-2	NA	TGCGCCTGCAGTTTAAACAGGTATGGCTACACCTTC	CACSLNRYGYTF
TRBV11-2	NA	TRBJ2-1	NA	TGTGCCAGGAGCTTACATGTGCGGCACTGTGCCTCCTACAATGAGCAGTTCTTC	CARSLHVRHCASYNEQFF
TRBV6-5	NA	TRBJ2-1	NA	TGTGCCAGCACTCCCTCGAGGGGGGCTTCGTACAACGAGCAGTTCTTC	CASTPSRGASYNEQFF
TRBV29-1	NA	TRBJ2-5	TRBD1	TGCGGCGTTGAGACAGGGGGAGAGACCCAGTACTTT	CGVETGGETQYF
TRBV5-6	NA	TRBJ1-2	NA	TGTGCCAGCAGCTTAGGACCGGACAAGTTGTATGGCTACACCTTC	CASSLGPDKLYGYTF
TRBV11-2	NA	TRBJ2-1	NA	TGTGCCAGCAGCTCACATGTGCTGGACTGGGCTTCCTACAATGAGCAGTTCTTC	CASSSHVLDWASYNEQFF
TRBV10-3	NA	TRBJ2-5	TRBD2	TGTGCCATCAGTGCGGCGGGAGCTGAGGAGACCCAGTACTTC	CAISAAGAEETQYF
TRBV28	NA	TRBJ2-4	NA	TGTGCCAGCAGTTCCTACCCTCTAGTCAAAGACATTCAGTACTTC	CASSSYPLVKDIQYF
TRBV11-2	NA	TRBJ2-1	NA	TGTGCCAGCAGTCTTAGCAGGTCTTTATACAATGAGCAGTTCTTC	CASSLSRSLYNEQFF
TRBV12-3/TRBV12-4	NA	TRBJ2-5	NA	TGTGCCAGCAGTTCGGAGAGTGGCCAAGATACCCAGTACTTC	CASSSESGQDTQYF
TRBV28	many	TRBJ2-2	NA	TGTGCCAGCAGACCAAACACCGGGGAGCTGTTTTTT	CASRPNTGELFF
TRBV28	NA	TRBJ2-3	NA	TGTGTCAGCAGTTTCTCCAGCGCCAGAGGAACAGATACGCAGTATTTT	CVSSFSSARGTDTQYF